The present T cell receptor (beta chain) was sequenced within a study of blood T cell repertoires in COVID-19. The overall study: Samples taken during acute and convalescent COVID-19 were collected in the United States, Italy and Spain.

This CDR3 is 15 amino acids long. V lost 4 bases to trimming and J lost 2 bases, with 15 bases between them. Germline-derived CDR1 and CDR2 are LGHDT and YNNKEL (reference sequence). Data came from immunoSEQ multiplex PCR; TCRdb stores just in-frame clones and leaves some out. Of about 360,000 clones listed, 70% to 90% are singletons. This clonotype originated in a human donor in a cohort sampled during active COVID-19. This rearrangement joins TRBV3-1 (or the pseudogene TRBV3-2) to TRBJ2-7, with a tentative D call TRBD2 (6 bases). Sequenced: peripheral blood. The CDR3, as DNA: TGTGCCAGCAGCCGGACCATCGGACTAACCTACGAGCAGTACTTC. Translating gives CASSRTIGLTYEQYF.